Only a few counts were recorded for the clone carrying this T cell receptor beta chain. Its antigen is currently unknown. RNA transcripts were the template for amplifying TCR beta CDR3 regions. HTBI primers were the set used in a first-round RT-PCR of the TCR CDR3. TCRdb itself ran the multiplex PCR reads through MiXCR, one entry per CDR3 protein. The sample holds about 500,000 distinct CDR3 sequences, around 15% seen once. This specimen comes from a study of T cells in Graves' hyperthyroidism and ophthalmopathy. Looking at the study overall: Peripheral blood was collected at initial diagnosis, before any treatment. Study-level findings and limits: Most thyroid-expanded clonotypes above 0.001 were also found in blood. Model-based prediction identified ophthalmopathy a median about 7 months prior to its onset.

Fresh peripheral blood, roughly 9.6 ml, was the source of the PBMCs. The CDR3 runs to 14 residues. V shed 4 bases and J 7 bases; nucleotides not matched to a gene: 11. From germline, CDR1 is SGHRS and CDR2 YFSETQ. The sample consisted of blood. The TCR was taken from a woman aged 25 to 39 with Graves' ophthalmopathy. The chain combines TRBV5-1 with TRBJ2-7; 7 bases fit TRBD1. Written as DNA, the CDR3 is TGCGCCAGCAGCCCCCCCGACAGGGTTGGGGAGCAGTACTTC. It encodes CASSPPDRVGEQYF.